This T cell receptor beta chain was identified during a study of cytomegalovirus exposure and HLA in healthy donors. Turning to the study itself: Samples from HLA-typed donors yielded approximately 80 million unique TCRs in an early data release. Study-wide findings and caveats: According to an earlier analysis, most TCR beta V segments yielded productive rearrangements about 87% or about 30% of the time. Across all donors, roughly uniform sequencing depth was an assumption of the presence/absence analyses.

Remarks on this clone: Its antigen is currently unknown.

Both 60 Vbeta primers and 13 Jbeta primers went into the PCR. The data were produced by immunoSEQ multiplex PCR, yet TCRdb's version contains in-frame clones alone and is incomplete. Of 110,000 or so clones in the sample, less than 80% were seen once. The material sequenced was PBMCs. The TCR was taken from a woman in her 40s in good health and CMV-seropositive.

This CDR3 reads CASSLPGTGTDTQYF. In DNA, the CDR3 is TGTGCCAGCAGTTTACCGGGGACAGGCACAGATACGCAGTATTTT. The rearrangement uses TRBV27 and TRBJ2-3, with TRBD1 matching 7 bases. J lost 1 base, V lost 2 bases, and 3 bases had no gene match. Germline values: CDR1 MNHEY, CDR2 SMNVEV (reference sequence). The CDR3 length is 15 residues.